This T cell receptor (beta chain) was profiled in a study of technical replicates of blood from four donors. Produced via immunoSEQ multiplex PCR; TCRdb's table is partial and in-frame only. The sample has 75,000 to 95,000 clones; approximately 91% are singletons. This CDR3 is built from 14 residues. V lost 3 bases and J lost 5, with 13 bases in between. Germline V gene sequence: CDR1 SEHNR, CDR2 FQNEAQ (reference sequence). The genes are TRBV7-9 and TRBJ2-5; tentative D call: TRBD2 (6 bases). The clonotype was recovered from a human donor in good health. The source material was T cells isolated from PBMCs. The chain's CDR3 is CASSLEGSWETQYF. For the CDR3, the DNA is TGTGCCAGCAGCTTGGAGGGCTCGTGGGAGACCCAGTACTTC.